This T cell receptor (beta chain) was documented in a study of T-cell reconstitution after alpha-beta-depleted transplantation in children. The study's findings and limits: The authors attributed T-cell counts and diversity one year after transplant mostly to newly produced T cells. As was reported, about two months after transplant, alpha-beta T cells came from several hundred expanded graft clones. Recipient T cells and thymic progenitors that survived gave rise to the high TCRbeta diversity observed at day 60 in some patients.

Researchers prepared the TCRbeta library using unique molecular identifiers, the study reports. TCRdb reprocessed the PCR reads with MiXCR, giving one entry per CDR3 protein. Here the sample spans about a million distinct CDR3 sequences, around 30% being singletons. This CDR3 contains 16 residues. CDR1 and CDR2 (germline): DFQATT, SNEGSKA (reference sequence). V was pared by 1 base and J by 3 bases, with 10 bases of the junction left unmatched. This clonotype was counted a few times. Its antigen is undetermined. The origin of this receptor is a boy in the first two years of life who had a stem cell transplant for SCID, so the T cells may come from the graft donor. The chain employs TRBV20-1 and TRBJ2-7; 9 bases are shared with TRBD1. The starting material was PBMCs, mostly from graft donor cells, obtained 360 days after TCRalphabeta/CD19-depleted stem cell transplant. The CDR3, as DNA: TGCAGTGCTAGAGTGGGGACAGGGTGGCTAGACTACGAGCAGTACTTC. Its translation is CSARVGTGWLDYEQYF.